The entry that follows covers one TCR beta chain sequence. This clonotype was picked up a small number of times. Its antigen target is currently unknown. Base quality data are lacking; no much larger clone is found one base away. V and J are truncated by 4 bases and 10 bases respectively, leaving an intervening sequence of 11 bases. The CDR3 has 12 amino acids, counting the end cysteine and phenylalanine. Only the CDR3 DNA is retained, 36 bases long and in frame from the first base. The CDR1 and CDR2 encoded by the germline V gene are SGHTA and FQGNSA. These data originate in a study of tumor-infiltrating lymphocytes in oesophageal squamous cell carcinoma (TCRdb year 2016). The method was PCR. TCRdb shows the sequencer as Illumina HiSeq 2000. The raw public data were reprocessed by TCRdb itself: fastp quality trimming at Q25, MiXCR clonotype calling, in-frame beta chains only. Each entry merges the rows of one CDR3 protein and shows their most common DNA and genes. The sample table holds roughly 17,000 distinct CDR3 sequences, of which about 50% were seen once. Approximately 45% of the sample rests with the top ten.

This sequence was found in a female donor with esophageal squamous cell carcinoma. The chain is assembled from TRBV7-2 and TRBJ2-1; the D gene lacks a confident call. Material: normal esophageal tissue next to the tumor. The CDR3 loop reads CASSSLAAEQFF. The nucleotides are TGTGCCAGCAGCTCCCTCGCGGCAGAGCAGTTCTTC.